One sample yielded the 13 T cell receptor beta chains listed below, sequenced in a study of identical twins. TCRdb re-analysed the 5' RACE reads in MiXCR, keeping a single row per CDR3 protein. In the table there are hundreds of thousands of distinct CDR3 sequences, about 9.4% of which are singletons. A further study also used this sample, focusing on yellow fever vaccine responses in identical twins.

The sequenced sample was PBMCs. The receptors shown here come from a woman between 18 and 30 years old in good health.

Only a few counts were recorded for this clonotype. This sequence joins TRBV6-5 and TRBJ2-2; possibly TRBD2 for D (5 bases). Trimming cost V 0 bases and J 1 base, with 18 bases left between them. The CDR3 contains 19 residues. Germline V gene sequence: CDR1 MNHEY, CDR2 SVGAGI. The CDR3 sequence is CASSYSFGWAGLNTGELFF. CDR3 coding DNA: TGTGCCAGCAGTTACTCTTTTGGGTGGGCAGGACTGAACACCGGGGAGCTGTTTTTT.

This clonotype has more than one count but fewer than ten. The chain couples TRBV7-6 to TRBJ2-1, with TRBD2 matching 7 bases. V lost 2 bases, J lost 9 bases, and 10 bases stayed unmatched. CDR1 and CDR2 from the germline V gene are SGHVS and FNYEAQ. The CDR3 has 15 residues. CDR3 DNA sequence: TGTGCCAGCAGCTTACCTCCCGGGACTATCAGTGAGCAGTTCTTC. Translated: CASSLPPGTISEQFF.

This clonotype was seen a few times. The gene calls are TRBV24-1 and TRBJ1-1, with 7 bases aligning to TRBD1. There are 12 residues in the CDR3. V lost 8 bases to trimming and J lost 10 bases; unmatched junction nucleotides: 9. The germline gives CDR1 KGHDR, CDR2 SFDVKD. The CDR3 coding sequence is TGTGCCACCATGTCGGACAGGAATACAGCTTTCTTT. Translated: CATMSDRNTAFF.

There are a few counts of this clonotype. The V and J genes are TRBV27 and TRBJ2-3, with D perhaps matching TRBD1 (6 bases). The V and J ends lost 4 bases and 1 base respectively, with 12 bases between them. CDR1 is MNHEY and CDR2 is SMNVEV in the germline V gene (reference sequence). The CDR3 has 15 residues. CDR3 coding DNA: TGTGCCAGCAGTTCGTCCCGGACAGGCACAGATACGCAGTATTTT. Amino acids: CASSSSRTGTDTQYF.

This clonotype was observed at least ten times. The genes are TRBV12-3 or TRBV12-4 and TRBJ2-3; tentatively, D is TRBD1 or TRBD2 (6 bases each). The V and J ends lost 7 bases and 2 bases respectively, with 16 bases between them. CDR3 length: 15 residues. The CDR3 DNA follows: TGTGCCAGCACCCCGGGGGCGCCAATCACAGATACGCAGTATTTT. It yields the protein CASTPGAPITDTQYF.

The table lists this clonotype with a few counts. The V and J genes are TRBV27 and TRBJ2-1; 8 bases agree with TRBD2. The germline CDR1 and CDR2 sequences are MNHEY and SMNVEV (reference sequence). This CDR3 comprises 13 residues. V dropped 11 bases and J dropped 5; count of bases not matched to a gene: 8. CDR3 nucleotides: TGTGCCGCAGGCCTTAGCGGGAACAATGAGCAGTTCTTC. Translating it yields CAAGLSGNNEQFF.

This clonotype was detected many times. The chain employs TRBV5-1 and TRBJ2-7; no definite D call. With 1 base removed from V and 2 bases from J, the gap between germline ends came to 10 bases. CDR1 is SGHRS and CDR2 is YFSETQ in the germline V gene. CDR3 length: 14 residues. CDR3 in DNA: TGCGCCAGCAGCTTGTCGGAAAGCACCTACGAGCAGTACTTC. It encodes CASSLSESTYEQYF.

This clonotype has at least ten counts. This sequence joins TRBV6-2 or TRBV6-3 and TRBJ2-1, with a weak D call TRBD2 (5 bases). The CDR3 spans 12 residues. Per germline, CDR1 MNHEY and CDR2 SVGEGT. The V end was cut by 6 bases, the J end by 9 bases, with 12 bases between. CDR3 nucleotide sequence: TGTGCCAGCAGGGCAGGACTGGGTGAGCAGTTCTTC. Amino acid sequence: CASRAGLGEQFF.

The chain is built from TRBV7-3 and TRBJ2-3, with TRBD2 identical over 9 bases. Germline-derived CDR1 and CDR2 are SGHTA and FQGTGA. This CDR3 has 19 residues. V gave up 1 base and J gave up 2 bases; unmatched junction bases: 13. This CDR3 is CASSLIAGARGGFTDTQYF. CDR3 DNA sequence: TGTGCCAGCAGCTTAATAGCCGGGGCGCGGGGGGGCTTCACAGATACGCAGTATTTT. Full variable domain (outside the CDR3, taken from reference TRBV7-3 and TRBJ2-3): GAGVSQTPSNKVTEKGKYVELRCDPISGHTALYWYRQSLGQGPEFLIYFQGTGAADDSGLPNDRFFAVRPEGSVSTLKIQRTERGDSAVYLCASSLIAGARGGFTDTQYFGPGTRLTVL.

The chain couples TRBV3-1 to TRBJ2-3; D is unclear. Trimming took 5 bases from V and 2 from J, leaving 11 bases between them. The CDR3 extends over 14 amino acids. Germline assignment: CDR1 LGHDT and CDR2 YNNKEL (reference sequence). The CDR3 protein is CASSSSPVTDTQYF. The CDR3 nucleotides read TGTGCCAGCAGCTCCTCACCAGTCACAGATACGCAGTATTTT.

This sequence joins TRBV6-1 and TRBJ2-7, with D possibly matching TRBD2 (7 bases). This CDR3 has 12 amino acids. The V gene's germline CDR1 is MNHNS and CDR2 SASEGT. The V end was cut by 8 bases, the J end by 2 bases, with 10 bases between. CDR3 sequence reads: CASGRGTYEQYF. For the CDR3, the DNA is TGTGCCAGCGGGAGGGGGACCTACGAGCAGTACTTC.

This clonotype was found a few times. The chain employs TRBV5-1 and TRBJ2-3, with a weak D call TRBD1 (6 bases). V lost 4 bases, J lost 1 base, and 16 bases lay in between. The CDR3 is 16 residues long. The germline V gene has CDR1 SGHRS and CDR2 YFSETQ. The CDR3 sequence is CASSPKQGLGTDTQYF. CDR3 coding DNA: TGCGCCAGCAGCCCCAAACAGGGTTTGGGCACAGATACGCAGTATTTT.

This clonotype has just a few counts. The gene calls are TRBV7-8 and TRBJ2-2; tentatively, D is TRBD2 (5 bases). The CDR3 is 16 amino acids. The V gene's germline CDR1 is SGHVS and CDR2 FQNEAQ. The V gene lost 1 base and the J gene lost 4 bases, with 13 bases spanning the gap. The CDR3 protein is CASSLDSASPTGELFF. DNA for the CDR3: TGTGCCAGCAGCTTAGATTCGGCTAGCCCCACCGGGGAGCTGTTTTTT.